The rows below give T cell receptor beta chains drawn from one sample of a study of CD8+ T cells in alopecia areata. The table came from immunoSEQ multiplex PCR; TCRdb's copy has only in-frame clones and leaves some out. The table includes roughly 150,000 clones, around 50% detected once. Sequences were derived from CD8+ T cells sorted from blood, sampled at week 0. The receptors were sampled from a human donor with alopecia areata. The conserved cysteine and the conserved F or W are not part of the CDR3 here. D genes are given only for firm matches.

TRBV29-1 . SVDSFSDGTNYGYT
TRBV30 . AWSEGVTGELF
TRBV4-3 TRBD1 ASSQDRDSAYEQY
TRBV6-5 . ASSYTTANTEAF
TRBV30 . AWSGAYEQY
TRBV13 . ASEEVQGGGELF
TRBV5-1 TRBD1 ASRSGQQLYGYT
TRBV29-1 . SVVGQSNTGELF
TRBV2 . ASIKWGRYEQY
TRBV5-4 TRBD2 ASTARGGYNEQF
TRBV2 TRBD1 ASSEGPLTGDLNGYT
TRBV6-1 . ASSEVRRDPQY
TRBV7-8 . ASSSPSGNQPQH
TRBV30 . ACYHGKTIDRYTEAF
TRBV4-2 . ASSQGFTEETQY
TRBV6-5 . ANSFSIGNTEAF
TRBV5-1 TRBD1 ASSGYGTEGYT
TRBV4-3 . ASSQDLTGYGYT
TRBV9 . ASSVDNTPDEQF
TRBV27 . ASSGGRVTYEQY
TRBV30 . AWSVSGRYNEQF
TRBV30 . AWTTGTWRDTQY
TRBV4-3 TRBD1 ASSPGTAGNTIY
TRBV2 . ASNKGKGSGANVLT
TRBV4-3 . ASSQDLAEGGTNYGYT
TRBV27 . ASSELGTVYQPQH
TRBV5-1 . ASSFLSGGLNTGELF
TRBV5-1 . ASSLGALNNEKLF
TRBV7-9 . ASSWPNTPQRHEQF
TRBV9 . ASSVVPGYEQY
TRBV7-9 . ASSSTPEETQY
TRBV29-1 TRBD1 SAEGQGASYEQY
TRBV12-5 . AAGEPNTGELF
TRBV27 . ASLPEVGASTDTQY
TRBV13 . ASSLSWGRGAKNIQY
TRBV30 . AWAPGRIYNEQF
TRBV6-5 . ASSYSKGSGYT
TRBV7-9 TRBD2 ASTELAGEVTNIQY
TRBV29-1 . SVDPKF
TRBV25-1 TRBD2 ASSESPSGGQY
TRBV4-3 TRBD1 ASSQSTGGQPQH
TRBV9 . ASSIYSGSTDTQY
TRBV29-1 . SVLEDTQY
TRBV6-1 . ASSDVVGYEQY
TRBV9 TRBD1 ASSAGQGLAGELF
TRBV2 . ASSEVTVRYGYT
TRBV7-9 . ASSSKRDTGELF
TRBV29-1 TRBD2 SVRGGNTPPEQY
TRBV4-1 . ASSQDRQRHTEAF
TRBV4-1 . ASSQDGQATNEKLF
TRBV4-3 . ASSQEAPGPYEQY
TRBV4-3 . ASSPTEARSYEQY
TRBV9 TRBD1 ASSVGGQGNTEAF
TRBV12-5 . ASGLGRALH
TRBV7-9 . ASSQDRQNTGELF